This T cell receptor beta chain originates from a study of cytomegalovirus exposure and HLA in healthy donors. Findings and caveats of the study: It was reported that the classifier diagnosed cytomegalovirus status with high specificity and sensitivity in both the original and validation cohorts. Most TCRs appeared rarely, but some public TCRs recurred in many donors.

There are 13 residues in the CDR3. The V gene lost 2 bases and the J gene lost 0 bases, with 1 base spanning the gap. Germline CDR1 and CDR2: MRHNA and SNTAGT. A remark on this clone: The antigen remains unidentified.

This table comes from immunoSEQ multiplex PCR, and its TCRdb copy is limited to in-frame clones, with some not included. The sample shows about 350,000 clones, roughly 87% of them seen only once. The source of this sequence is a woman younger than 45 in good health and CMV-seropositive. The sample taken for sequencing was PBMCs. V gene TRBV6-4 combines with J gene TRBJ2-2; no reliable D call. DNA for the CDR3: TGTGCCAGCAGTGACACGAACACCGGGGAGCTGTTTTTT. This codes for CASSDTNTGELFF.